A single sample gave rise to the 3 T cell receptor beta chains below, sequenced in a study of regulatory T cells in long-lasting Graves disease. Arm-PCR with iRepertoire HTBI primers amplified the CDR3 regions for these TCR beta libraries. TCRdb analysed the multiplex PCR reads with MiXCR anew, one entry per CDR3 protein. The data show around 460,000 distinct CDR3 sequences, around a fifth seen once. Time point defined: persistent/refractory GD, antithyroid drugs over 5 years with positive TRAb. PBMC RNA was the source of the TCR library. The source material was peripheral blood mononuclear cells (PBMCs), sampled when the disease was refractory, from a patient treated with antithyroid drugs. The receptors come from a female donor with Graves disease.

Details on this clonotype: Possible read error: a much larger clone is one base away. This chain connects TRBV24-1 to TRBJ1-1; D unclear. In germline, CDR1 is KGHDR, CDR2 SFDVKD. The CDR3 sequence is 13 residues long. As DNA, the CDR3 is TGTGCCACCAGTGATCACACGGGCACTGGAGCTTTCTTT. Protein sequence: CATSDHTGTGAFF.

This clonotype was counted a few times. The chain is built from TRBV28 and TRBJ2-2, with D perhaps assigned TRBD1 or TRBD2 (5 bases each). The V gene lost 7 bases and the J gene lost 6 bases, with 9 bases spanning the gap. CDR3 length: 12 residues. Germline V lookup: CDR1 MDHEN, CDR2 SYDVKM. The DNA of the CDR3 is TGTGCCAGCACGAGGGGACCCGGGGAGCTGTTTTTT. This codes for CASTRGPGELFF.

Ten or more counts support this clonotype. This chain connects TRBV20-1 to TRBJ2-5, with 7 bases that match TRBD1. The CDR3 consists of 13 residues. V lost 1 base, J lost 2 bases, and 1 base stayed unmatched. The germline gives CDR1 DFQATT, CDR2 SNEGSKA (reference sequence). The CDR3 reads CSARGQGQETQYF. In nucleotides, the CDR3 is TGCAGTGCTAGAGGACAGGGACAAGAGACCCAGTACTTC.